Below are 29 T cell receptor beta chains sequenced from a single sample in a study of T cell responses to AZD1222 COVID-19 vaccine. Produced via immunoSEQ multiplex PCR; TCRdb's table is partial and in-frame only. The top ten clones hold 4.5% to 5.5% of a sample with more than 120,000 clones, 85% to 95% of them seen once. Sequences were derived from peripheral blood, sampled on day 0 of AZD1222 vaccination. The receptor set was obtained from an adult in good health.

The V call is TRBV5-1, the J call TRBJ1-6, with no clear D. V lost 4 bases, J lost 5 bases, and 13 bases lay in between. Looked up from germline, CDR1 is SGHRS and CDR2 is YFSETQ. This CDR3 has 15 amino acids. The DNA for the CDR3 is TGCGCCAGCAGCGCACTGACACGCGATAATTCACCCCTCCACTTT. Its protein product is CASSALTRDNSPLHF.

The V gene is TRBV19, the J gene TRBJ1-1, with 7 positions matching TRBD1. Germline assignment: CDR1 LNHDA and CDR2 SQIVND (reference sequence). The CDR3 runs to 15 residues. The J segment lost 3 bases and the V segment lost 5 bases, leaving 9 bases of the junction unmatched. In nucleotides, the CDR3 is TGTGCCAGTAGTGAGGGGGCCGGGTTGGACACTGAAGCTTTCTTT. Its protein product is CASSEGAGLDTEAFF.

The J gene is TRBJ2-7, the V gene TRBV12-3 or TRBV12-4; the D is unclear. The CDR3 totals 13 residues. Trimming left V 8 bases short and J 10 bases short, with 21 bases between. Here the CDR3 reads CASSEVVQNKQYF. For the CDR3, the DNA is TGTGCCAGCTCTGAGGTAGTACAGAATAAACAGTACTTC.

In this sample, this clone turned up once. The J gene is TRBJ2-7, the V gene TRBV27; TRBD1 or TRBD2 may be the D gene (5 bases each). Trimming removed 6 bases from V and 1 base from J, with 16 bases in between. The germline V gene has CDR1 MNHEY and CDR2 SMNVEV (reference sequence). The CDR3 totals 15 residues. CDR3 DNA: TGTGCCAGCAGCCGGTACTGGGACCAATCCTACGAGCAGTACTTC. Amino acids: CASSRYWDQSYEQYF.

This chain connects TRBV7-2 to TRBJ1-3; D remains unclear. Germline V gene lookup returns CDR1 SGHTA and CDR2 FQGNSA. V gave up 1 base and J gave up 9 bases, with 19 bases separating them. The CDR3 consists of 16 residues. CDR3 DNA sequence: TGTGCCAGCAGCTTAGATGGGTTAGACCCTCGGGTCACCATATATTTT. It translates to CASSLDGLDPRVTIYF.

This chain links TRBV4-3 with TRBJ2-1, with a weak D call TRBD2 (5 bases). Germline CDR1 LGHNA, CDR2 YSLEER. Trimming took off 5 bases at V and 0 bases at J, with 11 bases between the two ends. CDR3 length equals 15 residues. CDR3 protein: CASSASRSSYNEQFF. CDR3 in DNA: TGCGCCAGCAGCGCTAGCCGGAGCTCCTACAATGAGCAGTTCTTC.

The chain carries TRBV7-9 and TRBJ2-6; TRBD2 agrees at 12 bases. Germline CDR1 SEHNR, CDR2 FQNEAQ (reference sequence). The J segment lost 0 bases and the V segment lost 11 bases, leaving 2 bases of the junction unmatched. The CDR3 contains 15 residues. Here the CDR3 reads CAASGGASGANVLTF. CDR3 DNA sequence: TGTGCCGCTAGCGGGGGGGCCTCTGGGGCCAACGTCCTGACTTTC.

Turning to this clone: Mismatch with germline at one junction end may stem from a read error. This chain uses TRBV12-5 with TRBJ1-5, with D maybe TRBD1 (6 bases). The CDR3 runs 13 residues. Germline-derived CDR1 and CDR2 are LGHNT and FRNRAP. The CDR3 DNA sequence: TGTGCTAGTGGCTTGGACAGCCAGGGGCCCCAGCATTTT. It translates to CASGLDSQGPQHF.

The V and J genes are TRBV20-1 and TRBJ1-2, with 7 bases matching TRBD1. With V trimmed by 4 bases and J by 7 bases, 3 bases remained unmatched. The length of the CDR3 is 11 residues. Germline lookup yields CDR1 DFQATT and CDR2 SNEGSKA (reference sequence). The CDR3 nucleotides are TGCAGTGCTATGACAGGGTTTGGCTACACCTTC. Its protein product is CSAMTGFGYTF.

V and J are TRBV5-4 and TRBJ2-2; possibly TRBD1 for D (6 bases). The CDR3 spans 14 residues. Trimming cost V 10 bases and J 2 bases, with 15 bases left between them. From germline, CDR1 is SGHNT and CDR2 YYREEE (reference sequence). The CDR3 sequence is CAHSGHQNTGELFF. DNA for the CDR3: TGTGCCCACTCGGGACACCAAAACACCGGGGAGCTGTTTTTT. Full variable domain (outside the CDR3, taken from reference TRBV5-4 and TRBJ2-2): ETGVTQSPTHLIKTRGQQVTLRCSSQSGHNTVSWYQQALGQGPQFIFQYYREEENGRGNFPPRFSGLQFPNYSSELNVNALELDDSALYLCAHSGHQNTGELFFGEGSRLTVL.

The chain joins TRBV9 to TRBJ1-6; the match to TRBD1 covers 9 bases. V trimming: 4 bases; J trimming: 7 bases; junction bases outside the gene matches: 9. Germline-derived CDR1 and CDR2 are SGDLS and YYNGEE. The CDR3 sequence is 16 residues long. The CDR3, as DNA: TGTGCCAGCAGCCCTTCCGGACAGGGGCTAAATTCACCCCTCCACTTT. Protein: CASSPSGQGLNSPLHF.

J is TRBJ1-5 and V is TRBV19; TRBD1 is a possible D gene (5 bases). V was trimmed by 10 bases and J by 5 bases, leaving 15 bases between them. Germline V gene sequence: CDR1 LNHDA, CDR2 SQIVND (reference sequence). The CDR3 covers 13 residues. DNA of the CDR3: TGTGCCACTTCGACAGTAGACTATCAGCCCCAGCATTTT. Its translation: CATSTVDYQPQHF.

This rearrangement joins TRBV10-3 to TRBJ1-1, with D perhaps TRBD1 (5 bases). Looked up from germline, CDR1 is ENHRY and CDR2 is SYGVKD. Trimming left V 6 bases short and J 1 base short, with 9 bases between. The CDR3 consists of 13 residues. The CDR3 bases are TGTGCCATCAGACCGACAGAGAACACTGAAGCTTTCTTT. As protein: CAIRPTENTEAFF.

This chain links TRBV5-4 with TRBJ1-1, with 7 bases matching TRBD1. The V segment lost 2 bases and the J segment 5 bases; nucleotides outside the gene matches: 9. The CDR3 is made up of 15 amino acids. Germline values: CDR1 SGHNT, CDR2 YYREEE (reference sequence). CDR3 DNA: TGTGCCAGCAGCTTAGCTCAGGGGGGGGGTACTGAAGCTTTCTTT. It is translated as CASSLAQGGGTEAFF.

The chain joins TRBV18 to TRBJ2-7; 7 bases line up with TRBD1. V was clipped by 2 bases and J by 6 bases; unmatched bases: 10. This CDR3 has 15 amino acids. Per the germline V gene, CDR1 is KGHSH and CDR2 is LQKENI. The CDR3 nucleotides read TGTGCCAGCTCACCAACAGGACAGGTCCTCTCCGAGCAGTACTTC. Encoded protein: CASSPTGQVLSEQYF.

V is TRBV20-1 and J is TRBJ2-2; D not resolved. Between the trimmed V and J ends, which lost 3 bases and 6 bases, there was a span of 5 bases. Germline V gene sequence: CDR1 DFQATT, CDR2 SNEGSKA (reference sequence). This CDR3 comprises 11 residues. Here the CDR3 DNA reads TGCAGTGCTAGTGTCGCCGGGGAGCTGTTTTTT. Protein: CSASVAGELFF.

In this sample, this clone turned up a few times. The chain carries TRBV4-1 and TRBJ2-3, with TRBD2 identical over 8 bases. CDR1 and CDR2 (germline): MGHRA, YSYEKL. Germline trimming cut 10 bases from V and 1 base from J; bases unmatched to any gene: 19. The CDR3 is made up of 18 amino acids. The CDR3 sequence: CATSSGRAYNVGTDTQYF. Here the CDR3 DNA reads TGCGCCACTTCCTCCGGGAGGGCCTACAATGTGGGCACAGATACGCAGTATTTT.

J is TRBJ1-5 and V is TRBV7-6; D gene unclear. V lost 8 bases to trimming and J lost 3 bases, with 11 bases between them. CDR3 length: 13 amino acids. CDR1 is SGHVS and CDR2 is FNYEAQ in the germline V gene. CDR3 residues: CASGRGSNQPQHF. The DNA for the CDR3 is TGTGCCAGCGGCCGGGGATCCAATCAGCCCCAGCATTTT.

V gene TRBV5-1 combines with J gene TRBJ2-6, with D unresolved. This CDR3 has 14 amino acids. The ends were cut back, 5 bases at V and 1 base at J, with 7 bases in the middle. Germline V gives CDR1 SGHRS, CDR2 YFSETQ. The CDR3 coding sequence is TGCGCCAGCAGTTATAATTCTGGGGCCAACGTCCTGACTTTC. Translating it yields CASSYNSGANVLTF.

In its sample, this clone was seen once. The chain is built from TRBV9 and TRBJ1-4; no reliable D call. Germline CDR1 SGDLS, CDR2 YYNGEE. Trimming took 3 bases from V and 2 from J, leaving 11 bases between them. The CDR3 sequence is 15 residues long. CDR3 loop: CASSAIGGTNEKLFF. Written as DNA, the CDR3 is TGTGCCAGCAGCGCAATAGGAGGGACTAATGAAAAACTGTTTTTT.

The chain has TRBV10-3 and TRBJ2-3; 8 positions match TRBD1. The J segment lost 6 bases and the V segment lost 4 bases, leaving 6 bases of the junction unmatched. Germline V gene lookup returns CDR1 ENHRY and CDR2 SYGVKD. CDR3 size: 14 residues. CDR3 amino acids: CAISAGQGWDTQYF. The CDR3 DNA sequence: TGTGCCATCAGTGCTGGACAGGGTTGGGATACGCAGTATTTT.

The rearrangement links TRBV14 to TRBJ2-5; no clear D. There are 16 residues in the CDR3. Per the germline V gene, CDR1 is SGHDN and CDR2 is FVKESK. Between the trimmed V and J ends, which lost 0 bases and 2 bases, there was a span of 13 bases. The DNA of the CDR3 is TGTGCCAGCAGCCAAGATCGGTTGCGCGTTCAAGAGACCCAGTACTTC. Its protein is CASSQDRLRVQETQYF.

The rearrangement links TRBV5-1 to TRBJ1-4; 10 bases map to TRBD1. Germline trimming cut 4 bases from V and 5 bases from J; bases unmatched to any gene: 8. CDR1 and CDR2 (germline): SGHRS, YFSETQ. The CDR3 has 16 residues. In DNA form, the CDR3 reads TGCGCCAGCAGCGTTGGTATGGGACAGGGGAATGAAAAACTGTTTTTT. Translation: CASSVGMGQGNEKLFF.

The V gene is TRBV5-5, the J gene TRBJ2-7; TRBD1 aligns across 8 bases. The CDR3 is 17 residues long. J was trimmed by 3 bases and V by 0 bases; bases with no gene match: 11. The germline V gene encodes CDR1 SGHKS and CDR2 YYEKEE (reference sequence). Written as DNA, the CDR3 is TGTGCCAGCAGCTTGGATCCCTTCACGGGACAGGTCTACGAGCAGTACTTC. Translation: CASSLDPFTGQVYEQYF.

This clone was observed a single time. V gene TRBV27 combines with J gene TRBJ1-2; D is uncertain. This CDR3 is built from 14 residues. CDR1 and CDR2 (germline): MNHEY, SMNVEV (reference sequence). V was pared by 2 bases and J by 0 bases, with 7 bases between. The CDR3 region has the DNA TGTGCCAGCAGTTTAGCTAAAGCTAACTATGGCTACACCTTC. Residues: CASSLAKANYGYTF.

This chain connects TRBV29-1 to TRBJ1-1; tentatively, D is TRBD1 (5 bases). CDR1 and CDR2 (germline): SQVTM, ANQGSEA. V dropped 3 bases and J dropped 4 bases, with 6 bases sitting between them. The CDR3 is made up of 11 amino acids. The DNA of the CDR3 is TGCAGCGTTGACAGGGCCACTGAAGCTTTCTTT. Protein product: CSVDRATEAFF. Looking up the rest from reference TRBV29-1 and TRBJ1-1 gives the full variable domain: SAVISQKPSRDICQRGTSLTIQCQVDSQVTMMFWYRQQPGQSLTLIATANQGSEATYESGFVIDKFPISRPNLTFSTLTVSNMSPEDSSIYLCSVDRATEAFFGQGTRLTVV.

The J gene is TRBJ1-1, the V gene TRBV10-1; unclear D gene. Germline loops: CDR1 WNHNN, CDR2 SYGVQD (reference sequence). CDR3 size: 13 residues. Trimming stripped 5 bases from V and 2 bases from J, with 9 bases between. The CDR3, as DNA: TGCGCCAGCAGTCCAGGAACCAACACTGAAGCTTTCTTT. Its translation: CASSPGTNTEAFF.

The genes are TRBV5-4 and TRBJ1-1; D unresolved. The CDR3 contains 14 residues. In germline, CDR1 is SGHNT, CDR2 YYREEE (reference sequence). The V gene lost 1 base and the J gene lost 1 base, with 8 bases spanning the gap. The CDR3 bases are TGTGCCAGCAGCTTGAGACGGGAGAACACTGAAGCTTTCTTT. As protein: CASSLRRENTEAFF. Combining the CDR3 with reference TRBV5-4 and TRBJ1-1 gives the whole variable domain ETGVTQSPTHLIKTRGQQVTLRCSSQSGHNTVSWYQQALGQGPQFIFQYYREEENGRGNFPPRFSGLQFPNYSSELNVNALELDDSALYLCASSLRRENTEAFFGQGTRLTVV.

This clone was seen once. The V and J genes are TRBV2 and TRBJ2-2, with TRBD2 matching over 14 bases. J was trimmed by 7 bases and V by 8 bases; bases with no gene match: 12. The germline CDR1 and CDR2 sequences are SNHLY and FYNNEI. The CDR3 has 17 residues. CDR3 amino acids: CASSLRLAGGPDGELFF. The DNA for the CDR3 is TGTGCCAGCTCCCTCCGACTAGCGGGGGGGCCCGACGGGGAGCTGTTTTTT.